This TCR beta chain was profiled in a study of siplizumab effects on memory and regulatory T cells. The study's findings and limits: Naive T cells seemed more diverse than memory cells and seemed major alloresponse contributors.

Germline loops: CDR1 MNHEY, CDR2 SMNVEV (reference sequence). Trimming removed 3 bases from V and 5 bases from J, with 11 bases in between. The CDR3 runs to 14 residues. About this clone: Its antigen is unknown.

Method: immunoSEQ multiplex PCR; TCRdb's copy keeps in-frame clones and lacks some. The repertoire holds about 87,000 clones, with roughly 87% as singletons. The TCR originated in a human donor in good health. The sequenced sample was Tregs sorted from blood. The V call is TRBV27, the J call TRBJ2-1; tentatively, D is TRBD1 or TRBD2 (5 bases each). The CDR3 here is CASSFGDANNEQFF. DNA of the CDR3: TGTGCCAGCAGTTTTGGGGACGCCAACAATGAGCAGTTCTTC.